The 14 T cell receptor beta chains reported below all come from one sample, sequenced in a study of shared clonotypes between healthy human individuals. Sequencing was performed with immunoSEQ multiplex PCR; in TCRdb, only in-frame clones are kept and a portion is missing. The sample comprises 2.3 million or so clones, 85% to 95% of which are singletons, and about 0.37% rests with the top ten. Sequencing was performed on naive CD4+ T cells from PBMCs. Subset described: CD45RA+ positively selected. These TCRs come from a man aged 18 to 29 in good health. Some clones in this sample may be carry-over from other donors' samples.

This chain links TRBV7-8 with TRBJ2-3; D possibly corresponds to TRBD1 (6 bases). The V and J ends lost 4 bases and 5 bases respectively, with 13 bases between them. CDR3 size: 14 residues. Germline V gene lookup returns CDR1 SGHVS and CDR2 FQNEAQ. CDR3: CASSSTGSRDTQYF. The CDR3 DNA sequence: TGTGCCAGCAGCTCCACAGGGTCGAGAGATACGCAGTATTTT.

A single count supports this clone. V is TRBV7-9 and J is TRBJ2-2; unclear D gene. V shed 1 base and J shed 0 bases, with 9 bases lying between them. Germline V gene sequence: CDR1 SEHNR, CDR2 FQNEAQ (reference sequence). This CDR3 region has 16 residues. The CDR3, as DNA: TGTGCCAGCAGCTTAGTCTTGGCGCCGAACACCGGGGAGCTGTTTTTT. Translation: CASSLVLAPNTGELFF.

The count of this clone is one. The chain has TRBV30 and TRBJ2-1, with unresolved D. Trimming cost V 5 bases and J 6 bases, with 11 bases left between them. The CDR3 totals 12 residues. The germline V gene encodes CDR1 GTSNPN and CDR2 SVGIG (reference sequence). In nucleotides, the CDR3 is TGTGCCTGGTCCTATACCACCAATGAGCAGTTCTTC. Its translation is CAWSYTTNEQFF.

The CDR3: CAWRAVSNTEAFF. CDR3 DNA sequence: TGTGCCTGGAGGGCCGTTTCGAACACTGAAGCTTTCTTT. The chain carries TRBV30 and TRBJ1-1; D gene unclear. The V gene lost 3 bases and the J gene lost 1 base, with 9 bases spanning the gap. The CDR3 is made up of 13 amino acids. Germline V gives CDR1 GTSNPN, CDR2 SVGIG (reference sequence).

The table lists this clone with a count of one. This sequence joins TRBV2 and TRBJ2-3; D possibly corresponds to TRBD2 (5 bases). Germline CDR1 is SNHLY and CDR2 is FYNNEI. The V and J ends lost 5 bases and 2 bases respectively, with 14 bases between them. This CDR3 spans 15 amino acids. CDR3 region: CASSIPRTLTDTQYF. In DNA, the CDR3 is TGTGCCAGCAGTATACCAAGGACTCTCACAGATACGCAGTATTTT.

The CDR3 sequence is CASSLSRQGIYNEQFF. CDR3 sequence (DNA): TGTGCCAGCAGTTTATCGAGACAGGGGATATACAATGAGCAGTTCTTC. V gene TRBV27 combines with J gene TRBJ2-1; the match to TRBD1 covers 8 bases. The CDR3 is 16 residues long. Germline loops: CDR1 MNHEY, CDR2 SMNVEV (reference sequence). V shed 0 bases, J shed 4 bases, and the junction held 5 bases outside the gene matches.

A word on this clone: At the DNA level, this CDR3 is encoded by other sequences in the same sample as well. The genes are TRBV6-4 and TRBJ2-1; 10 bases are shared with TRBD2. The CDR3 has 15 amino acids. V gave up 4 bases and J gave up 5 bases; unmatched junction bases: 5. Germline CDR1 MRHNA, CDR2 SNTAGT. CDR3 in amino acids: CASSALAGVNNEQFF. CDR3 bases: TGTGCCAGCAGTGCTCTAGCGGGAGTAAACAATGAGCAGTTCTTC.

V usage is TRBV9 and J usage is TRBJ1-5; D remains ambiguous. The ends were cut back, 3 bases at V and 1 base at J, with 14 bases in the middle. In germline, CDR1 is SGDLS, CDR2 YYNGEE. The CDR3 is 16 residues long. The CDR3 region has the DNA TGTGCCAGCAGCGCTGGACCCGGGGTGAGCAATCAGCCCCAGCATTTT. This sequence encodes CASSAGPGVSNQPQHF.

The rearrangement uses TRBV15 and TRBJ1-2; the match to TRBD1 covers 8 bases. The CDR3 loop spans 13 amino acids. The germline gives CDR1 LNHNV, CDR2 YYDKDF (reference sequence). The junction had 6 bases not matched to a gene; V was cut back by 5 bases and J by 7 bases. The chain's CDR3 is CATSGTGGGGYTF. In DNA form, the CDR3 reads TGTGCCACCAGCGGGACAGGCGGAGGTGGCTACACCTTC.

The chain recombines TRBV7-9 with TRBJ2-4; tentatively, D is TRBD1 (6 bases). CDR3 size: 15 residues. Germline assignment: CDR1 SEHNR and CDR2 FQNEAQ (reference sequence). Trimming cost V 7 bases and J 5 bases, with 18 bases left between them. CDR3 DNA: TGTGCCAGCAACCGCGCTGGGGGCTTAGAAAACATTCAGTACTTC. Residues: CASNRAGGLENIQYF.

The chain carries TRBV25-1 and TRBJ1-6; no clear D gene. Trimming removed 4 bases at V and 9 bases at J, with 16 bases between. The CDR3 consists of 15 residues. Per the germline V gene, CDR1 is MGHDK and CDR2 is SYGVNS. CDR3 in amino acids: CASSASTVLGSPLHF. The DNA for the CDR3 is TGTGCCAGCAGTGCCTCGACTGTGCTAGGTTCACCCCTCCACTTT.

This clone occurred a few times. The chain's CDR3 is CACRASPGTNTEAFF. CDR3 nucleotide sequence: TGTGCCTGTCGGGCTAGTCCGGGCACGAACACTGAAGCTTTCTTT. This sequence joins TRBV30 and TRBJ1-1; D is undetermined. Trimming took 6 bases from V and 1 from J, leaving 18 bases between them. Germline values: CDR1 GTSNPN, CDR2 SVGIG (reference sequence). There are 15 residues in the CDR3.

The genes are TRBV6-6 and TRBJ1-4; 7 bases fit TRBD1. With V trimmed by 8 bases and J by 3 bases, 6 bases remained unmatched. The CDR3 sequence is 14 residues long. The germline CDR1 and CDR2 sequences are MNHNY and SVGAGI (reference sequence). CDR3 loop: CASLLGGANEKLFF. The CDR3 region has the DNA TGTGCCAGCCTTCTAGGGGGCGCTAATGAAAAACTGTTTTTT.

The sample holds a few counts of this clone. This sequence joins TRBV7-9 and TRBJ1-1; tentative D call: TRBD1 (6 bases). From germline, CDR1 is SEHNR and CDR2 FQNEAQ (reference sequence). The V gene lost 0 bases and the J gene lost 11 bases, with 22 bases spanning the gap. CDR3 size: 16 residues. CDR3 nucleotides: TGTGCCAGCAGCTTAGCGGGGGCGGAACAGCTCCCACGGGCTTTCTTT. This codes for CASSLAGAEQLPRAFF.